Following are 9 T cell receptor beta chains from one sample sequenced in a study of blood T cell repertoires in COVID-19. The protocol was immunoSEQ multiplex PCR, while the TCRdb copy is restricted to in-frame clones and leaves out a portion. Among around 200,000 clones listed, about 87% were seen once. The sample was PBMCs or T cells enriched from blood (not recorded which). Receptors originate from a man under 40 who had recovered from COVID-19.

The chain combines TRBV19 with TRBJ1-3, with a weak D call TRBD1 (5 bases). Trimming cost V 7 bases and J 0 bases, with 13 bases left between them. This CDR3 region has 15 residues. Germline V gene lookup returns CDR1 LNHDA and CDR2 SQIVND (reference sequence). The CDR3 nucleotides are TGTGCCAGTAAGAGACAGCCGTTCTCTGGAAACACCATATATTTT. It yields the protein CASKRQPFSGNTIYF. The variable domain in full, with the rest retrieved from reference TRBV19 and TRBJ1-3, is DGGITQSPKYLFRKEGQNVTLSCEQNLNHDAMYWYRQDPGQGLRLIYYSQIVNDFQKGDIAEGYSVSREKKESFPLTVTSAQKNPTAFYLCASKRQPFSGNTIYFGEGSWLTVV.

CDR3 coding DNA: TGTGCCAGCAGCTTAGGCTACGGCACTGAAGCTTTCTTT. Translating it yields CASSLGYGTEAFF. V usage is TRBV7-6 and J usage is TRBJ1-1; D uncertain. The CDR3 spans 13 residues. Per germline, CDR1 SGHVS and CDR2 FNYEAQ. V lost 1 base to trimming and J lost 4 bases, with 7 bases between them.

The chain has TRBV28 and TRBJ2-3; 8 bases are a match to TRBD1. From germline, CDR1 is MDHEN and CDR2 SYDVKM. The CDR3 contains 15 residues. V lost 6 bases and J lost 2; bases outside the gene matches: 7. The CDR3 coding sequence is TGTGCCAGCAGCCCTCGGGACAGGCCCACAGATACGCAGTATTTT. Residues: CASSPRDRPTDTQYF.

The rearrangement uses TRBV25-1 and TRBJ2-3; TRBD2 aligns across 9 bases. The CDR3 spans 15 residues. V shed 10 bases, J shed 8 bases, and the junction held 16 bases outside the gene matches. Per germline, CDR1 MGHDK and CDR2 SYGVNS. CDR3 DNA: TGTGCCACCCTTAGCGGGAGTCCCACCTCCGGTACGCAGTATTTT. Translating gives CATLSGSPTSGTQYF.

This clone was seen only once. The J gene is TRBJ2-2, the V gene TRBV11-2; D is undetermined. From germline, CDR1 is SGHAT and CDR2 FQNNGV. V lost 1 base and J 2 bases, leaving 8 bases between the germline ends. The CDR3 length is 15 residues. CDR3 sequence (DNA): TGTGCCAGCAGCTTAGCTTCAGTTAACACCGGGGAGCTGTTTTTT. Its translation: CASSLASVNTGELFF.

This clone appeared once. CDR3: CASSPRGDTQYF. DNA for the CDR3: TGTGCCAGCAGCCCTAGGGGAGATACGCAGTATTTT. V gene TRBV7-2 combines with J gene TRBJ2-3, with D maybe TRBD1 (5 bases). There are 12 residues in the CDR3. Germline CDR1 and CDR2: SGHTA and FQGNSA. The ends were cut back, 5 bases at V and 5 bases at J, with 8 bases in the middle.

The chain links TRBV10-1 to TRBJ1-1; D not resolved. Between the trimmed V and J ends, which lost 5 bases and 0 bases, there was a span of 7 bases. The V gene's germline CDR1 is WNHNN and CDR2 SYGVQD (reference sequence). This CDR3 is 13 amino acids long. In nucleotides, the CDR3 is TGCGCCAGCAGTTTCATGTTGAACACTGAAGCTTTCTTT. Its translation: CASSFMLNTEAFF.

The chain employs TRBV7-8 and TRBJ2-5; tentatively, D is TRBD1 (5 bases). V shed 5 bases and J shed 2 bases, with 15 bases lying between them. Germline values: CDR1 SGHVS, CDR2 FQNEAQ. The CDR3 has 15 residues. Here the CDR3 reads CASSRRQRAQETQYF. The CDR3 nucleotides read TGTGCCAGCAGCCGCAGACAGAGAGCACAAGAGACCCAGTACTTC.

The rearrangement joins TRBV28 to TRBJ2-2; a possible D gene is TRBD1 (5 bases). Trimming cost V 7 bases and J 5 bases, with 17 bases left between them. This CDR3 has 15 amino acids. Germline V gene sequence: CDR1 MDHEN, CDR2 SYDVKM. CDR3 in DNA: TGTGCCAGCAAGACAGAAAAAAAGAGGACCGGGGAGCTGTTTTTT. Translation gives CASKTEKKRTGELFF.